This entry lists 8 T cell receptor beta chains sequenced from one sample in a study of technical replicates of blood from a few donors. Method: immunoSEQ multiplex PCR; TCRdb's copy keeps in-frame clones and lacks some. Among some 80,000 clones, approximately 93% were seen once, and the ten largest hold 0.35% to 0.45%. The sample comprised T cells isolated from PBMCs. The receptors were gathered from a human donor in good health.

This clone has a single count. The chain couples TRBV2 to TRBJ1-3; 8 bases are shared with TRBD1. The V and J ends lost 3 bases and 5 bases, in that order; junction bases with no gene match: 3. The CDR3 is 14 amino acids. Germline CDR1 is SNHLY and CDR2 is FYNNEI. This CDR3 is CASSDRTGRNTIYF. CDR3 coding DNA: TGTGCCAGCAGTGACCGGACAGGGCGAAACACCATATATTTT.

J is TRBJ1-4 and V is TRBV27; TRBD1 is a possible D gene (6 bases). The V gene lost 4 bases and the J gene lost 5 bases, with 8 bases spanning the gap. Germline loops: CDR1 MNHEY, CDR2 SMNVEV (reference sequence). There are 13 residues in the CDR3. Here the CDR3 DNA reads TGTGCCAGCAGTTCTAGGGGGAATGAAAAACTGTTTTTT. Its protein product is CASSSRGNEKLFF.

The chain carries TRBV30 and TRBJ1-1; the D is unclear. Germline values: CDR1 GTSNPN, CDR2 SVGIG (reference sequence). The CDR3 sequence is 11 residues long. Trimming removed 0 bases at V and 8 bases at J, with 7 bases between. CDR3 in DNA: TGTGCCTGGAGTGTATTCGAGGAAGCTTTCTTT. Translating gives CAWSVFEEAFF.

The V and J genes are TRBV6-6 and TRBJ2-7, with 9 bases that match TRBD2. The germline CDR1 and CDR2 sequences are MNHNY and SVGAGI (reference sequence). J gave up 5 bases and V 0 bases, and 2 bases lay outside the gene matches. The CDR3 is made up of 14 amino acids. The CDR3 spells CASSYSGGRDEQYF. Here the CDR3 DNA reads TGTGCCAGCAGTTACTCTGGCGGGAGGGACGAGCAGTACTTC.

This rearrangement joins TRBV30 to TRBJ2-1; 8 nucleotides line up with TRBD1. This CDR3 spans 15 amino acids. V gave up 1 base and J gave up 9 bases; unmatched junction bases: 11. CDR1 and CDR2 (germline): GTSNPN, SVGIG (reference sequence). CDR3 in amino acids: CAWSGARGLNSEQFF. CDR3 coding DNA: TGTGCCTGGAGTGGTGCCAGGGGGCTTAATAGTGAGCAGTTCTTC.

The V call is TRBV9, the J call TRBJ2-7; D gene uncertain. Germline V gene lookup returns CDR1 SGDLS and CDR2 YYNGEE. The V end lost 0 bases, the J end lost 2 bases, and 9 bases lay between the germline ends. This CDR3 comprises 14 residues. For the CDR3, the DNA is TGTGCCAGCAGCGTAGCAGTCGGAGCCTACGAGCAGTACTTC. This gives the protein CASSVAVGAYEQYF.

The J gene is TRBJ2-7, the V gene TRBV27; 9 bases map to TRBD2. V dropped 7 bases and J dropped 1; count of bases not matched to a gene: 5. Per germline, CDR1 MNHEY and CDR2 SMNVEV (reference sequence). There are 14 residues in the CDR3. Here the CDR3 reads CASMRTSVSYEQYF. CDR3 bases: TGTGCCAGCATGAGGACTAGCGTGTCCTACGAGCAGTACTTC.

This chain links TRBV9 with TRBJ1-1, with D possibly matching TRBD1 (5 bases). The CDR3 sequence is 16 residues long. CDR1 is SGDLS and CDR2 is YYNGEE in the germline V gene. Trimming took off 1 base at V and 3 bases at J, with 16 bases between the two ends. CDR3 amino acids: CASSVIRTAGDTEAFF. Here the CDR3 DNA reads TGTGCCAGCAGCGTAATAAGGACGGCGGGGGACACTGAAGCTTTCTTT. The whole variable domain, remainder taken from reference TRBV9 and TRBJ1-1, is DSGVTQTPKHLITATGQRVTLRCSPRSGDLSVYWYQQSLDQGLQFLIQYYNGEERAKGNILERFSAQQFPDLHSELNLSSLELGDSALYFCASSVIRTAGDTEAFFGQGTRLTVV.